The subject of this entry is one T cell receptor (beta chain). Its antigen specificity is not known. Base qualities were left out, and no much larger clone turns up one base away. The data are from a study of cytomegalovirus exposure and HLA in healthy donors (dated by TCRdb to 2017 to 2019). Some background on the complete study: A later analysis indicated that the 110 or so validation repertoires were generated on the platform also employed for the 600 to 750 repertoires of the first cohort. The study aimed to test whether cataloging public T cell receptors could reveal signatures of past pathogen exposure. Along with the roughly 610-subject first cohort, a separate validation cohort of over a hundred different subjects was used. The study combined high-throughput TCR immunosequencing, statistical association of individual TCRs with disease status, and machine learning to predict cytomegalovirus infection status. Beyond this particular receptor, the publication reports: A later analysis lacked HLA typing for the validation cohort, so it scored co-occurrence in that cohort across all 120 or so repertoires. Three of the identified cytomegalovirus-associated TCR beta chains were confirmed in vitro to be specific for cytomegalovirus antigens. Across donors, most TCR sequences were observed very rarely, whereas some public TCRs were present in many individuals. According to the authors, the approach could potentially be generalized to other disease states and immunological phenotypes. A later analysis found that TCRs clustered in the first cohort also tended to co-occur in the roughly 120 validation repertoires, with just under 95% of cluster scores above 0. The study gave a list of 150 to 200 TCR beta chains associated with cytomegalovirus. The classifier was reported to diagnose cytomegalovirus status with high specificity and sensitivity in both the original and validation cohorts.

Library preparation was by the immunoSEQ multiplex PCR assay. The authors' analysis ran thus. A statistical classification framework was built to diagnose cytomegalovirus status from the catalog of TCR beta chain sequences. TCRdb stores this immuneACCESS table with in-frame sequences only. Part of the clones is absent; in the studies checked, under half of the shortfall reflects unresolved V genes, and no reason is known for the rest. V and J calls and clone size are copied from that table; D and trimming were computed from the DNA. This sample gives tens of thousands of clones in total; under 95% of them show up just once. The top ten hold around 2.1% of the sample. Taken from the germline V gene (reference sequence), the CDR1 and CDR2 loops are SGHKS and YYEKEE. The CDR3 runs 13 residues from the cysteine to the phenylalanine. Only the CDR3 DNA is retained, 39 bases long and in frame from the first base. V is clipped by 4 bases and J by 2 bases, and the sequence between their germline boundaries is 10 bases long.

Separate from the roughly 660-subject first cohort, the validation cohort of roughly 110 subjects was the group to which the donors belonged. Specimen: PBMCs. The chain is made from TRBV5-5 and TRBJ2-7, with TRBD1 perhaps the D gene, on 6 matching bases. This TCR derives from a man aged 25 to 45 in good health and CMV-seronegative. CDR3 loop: CASSGTFPYEQYF. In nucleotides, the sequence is TGTGCCAGCAGCGGGACATTCCCCTACGAGCAGTACTTC.